These 21 T cell receptor beta chains were sequenced from one sample in a study of blood T cell repertoires in COVID-19. The data were produced by immunoSEQ multiplex PCR, yet TCRdb's version contains in-frame clones alone and is incomplete. This repertoire shows under 200,000 clones, around nine tenths found once; its top ten account for 20% to 25%. Sequencing used peripheral blood. The source is a man aged 60 to 69 with active or convalescent COVID-19.

This rearrangement joins TRBV5-1 to TRBJ2-3; TRBD2 might be the D (6 bases). Germline loops: CDR1 SGHRS, CDR2 YFSETQ. V was cut by 4 bases and J by 2 bases, with 14 bases left in between. This CDR3 is built from 15 residues. In nucleotides, the CDR3 is TGCGCCAGCAGCACCTCGGGAGACCTCACAGATACGCAGTATTTT. Translation gives CASSTSGDLTDTQYF.

The rearrangement joins TRBV29-1 to TRBJ1-2, with 8 bases aligning to TRBD1. J lost 1 base, V lost 6 bases, and 10 bases had no gene match. Germline lookup yields CDR1 SQVTM and CDR2 ANQGSEA. The CDR3 is made up of 15 amino acids. CDR3 coding DNA: TGCAGCGTCCGAACAGGGGGACAGGATAACTATGGCTACACCTTC. Protein product: CSVRTGGQDNYGYTF.

V and J are TRBV12-3 or TRBV12-4 and TRBJ1-5, with 7 bases identical to TRBD1. Trimming cost V 6 bases and J 6 bases; bases outside gene matches: 5. The length of the CDR3 is 13 residues. Written as DNA, the CDR3 is TGTGCCAGCAGCCGAGACAGGGTTCAGCCCCAGCATTTT. Its translation is CASSRDRVQPQHF.

The V call is TRBV5-5, the J call TRBJ2-3, with 9 positions matching TRBD2. CDR1 is SGHKS, CDR2 YYEKEE, per germline (reference sequence). After removal of 0 bases from V and 0 bases from J, the junction contained 8 bases not matched to a gene. CDR3 length equals 18 residues. CDR3 residues: CASSLAIAGALSTDTQYF. In DNA form, the CDR3 reads TGTGCCAGCAGCTTGGCAATAGCGGGGGCCCTTAGCACAGATACGCAGTATTTT. Based on the CDR3 plus reference TRBV5-5 and TRBJ2-3, the full variable domain is DAGVTQSPTHLIKTRGQQVTLRCSPISGHKSVSWYQQVLGQGPQFIFQYYEKEERGRGNFPDRFSARQFPNYSSELNVNALLLGDSALYLCASSLAIAGALSTDTQYFGPGTRLTVL.

The chain recombines TRBV2 with TRBJ2-1; 10 nucleotides align to TRBD2. The CDR3 length is 15 residues. Trimming at V came to 6 bases and at J to 9 bases, leaving 11 bases not matched to a gene. Per the germline V gene, CDR1 is SNHLY and CDR2 is FYNNEI. The CDR3 protein is CASRESSGGTSEQFF. The CDR3 bases are TGTGCCAGCAGAGAATCTAGCGGGGGAACTAGTGAGCAGTTCTTC.

The chain recombines TRBV27 with TRBJ1-3; 9 nucleotides line up with TRBD1. J gave up 4 bases and V 3 bases, and 7 bases lay outside the gene matches. Germline V CDR1 and CDR2: MNHEY, SMNVEV (reference sequence). The CDR3 is made up of 16 amino acids. In DNA form, the CDR3 reads TGTGCCAGCAGTTTGGCCGGGACAGGGCCCGGAAACACCATATATTTT. This gives the protein CASSLAGTGPGNTIYF.

The gene calls are TRBV6-5 and TRBJ1-2; 8 positions match TRBD1. Losses at the gene ends were 5 bases for V and 6 bases for J; bases not matched to a gene: 8. CDR1 is MNHEY, CDR2 SVGAGI, per germline. The CDR3 is 14 residues long. As DNA, the CDR3 is TGTGCCAGCAGTCCCGGACAGGGTTTGGATGGCTACACCTTC. Translated: CASSPGQGLDGYTF.

The chain couples TRBV13 to TRBJ2-3, with 9 nucleotides matching TRBD1. The length of the CDR3 is 18 residues. The germline V gene encodes CDR1 PRHDT and CDR2 FYEKMQ (reference sequence). V dropped 2 bases and J dropped 2; count of bases not matched to a gene: 11. CDR3 amino acids: CASSLNPGQGLVTDTQYF. CDR3 DNA: TGTGCCAGCAGCTTAAACCCGGGACAGGGCCTCGTCACAGATACGCAGTATTTT.

The rearrangement links TRBV30 to TRBJ1-1; D gene unclear. CDR3 length equals 13 residues. CDR1 is GTSNPN, CDR2 SVGIG, per germline (reference sequence). Trimming shortened V by 3 bases and J by 0 bases, and 8 bases separated the two germline ends. The CDR3 is CAWRGGMNTEAFF. The CDR3 DNA sequence: TGTGCCTGGAGAGGCGGGATGAACACTGAAGCTTTCTTT.

The chain links TRBV5-1 to TRBJ1-2; TRBD1 matches at 10 bases. With V trimmed by 7 bases and J by 2 bases, 11 bases remained unmatched. The germline gives CDR1 SGHRS, CDR2 YFSETQ. There are 16 residues in the CDR3. CDR3 sequence (DNA): TGCGCCAGCTCACATTTAGGGGGACAGGGGAACTATGGCTACACCTTC. Its protein product is CASSHLGGQGNYGYTF. The entire variable domain, with the rest obtained from reference TRBV5-1 and TRBJ1-2, is as follows: KAGVTQTPRYLIKTRGQQVTLSCSPISGHRSVSWYQQTPGQGLQFLFEYFSETQRNKGNFPGRFSGRQFSNSRSEMNVSTLELGDSALYLCASSHLGGQGNYGYTFGSGTRLTVV.

This chain's CDR3 is CASSEQGWDGYTF. The CDR3 nucleotides are TGTGCCAGCAGTGAACAGGGGTGGGATGGCTACACCTTC. V gene TRBV2 combines with J gene TRBJ1-2; TRBD1 is a possible D gene (6 bases). This CDR3 has 13 residues. Germline V CDR1 and CDR2: SNHLY, FYNNEI. The ends were cut back, 2 bases at V and 6 bases at J, with 10 bases in the middle.

V usage is TRBV6-5 and J usage is TRBJ1-5; unclear D gene. Trimming cost V 4 bases and J 7 bases, with 14 bases left between them. Germline loops: CDR1 MNHEY, CDR2 SVGAGI. This CDR3 spans 14 amino acids. The DNA of the CDR3 is TGTGCCAGCAGTTCCGCGGGGAATAGACAGCCCCAGCATTTT. Its protein product is CASSSAGNRQPQHF.

The V gene is TRBV19, the J gene TRBJ2-5; D not resolved. There are 13 residues in the CDR3. Deletions cut 1 base from V and 2 bases from J, with 5 bases between. Germline V gene data show CDR1 as LNHDA and CDR2 as SQIVND (reference sequence). CDR3 sequence (DNA): TGTGCCAGTAGTATAGCGCAGCAAGAGACCCAGTACTTC. Residues: CASSIAQQETQYF.

The CDR3 protein is CASSLEGGPANIQYF. In nucleotides, the CDR3 is TGTGCCAGCAGCTTAGAGGGGGGGCCGGCAAACATTCAGTACTTC. This chain joins TRBV7-4 and TRBJ2-4; maybe TRBD2 (7 bases). The germline V gene encodes CDR1 SGHVT and CDR2 SQSDAQ. Trimming shortened V by 1 base and J by 6 bases, and 13 bases separated the two germline ends. CDR3 length equals 15 residues.

This rearrangement joins TRBV3-1 (or the pseudogene TRBV3-2) to TRBJ2-3; 8 bases line up with TRBD2. Germline values: CDR1 LGHDT, CDR2 YNNKEL (reference sequence). Trimming removed 2 bases from V and 3 bases from J; junction bases left unmatched: 7. The CDR3 totals 16 residues. The CDR3 sequence: CASSQYAAGETDTQYF. The CDR3 region has the DNA TGTGCCAGCAGCCAATATGCAGCGGGGGAGACAGATACGCAGTATTTT.

The chain carries TRBV24-1 and TRBJ1-4, with TRBD1 identical over 8 bases. There are 14 residues in the CDR3. Germline loops: CDR1 KGHDR, CDR2 SFDVKD. The trim removed 8 bases at V and 6 bases at J, leaving 7 bases unmatched. CDR3 loop: CATTGGSQDEKLFF. CDR3 sequence (DNA): TGTGCCACCACAGGGGGCAGCCAAGATGAAAAACTGTTTTTT.

V usage is TRBV10-3 and J usage is TRBJ1-6, with D possibly TRBD1 on 5 matching bases. CDR3 length: 13 amino acids. V dropped 2 bases and J dropped 13 bases, with 12 bases sitting between them. Germline CDR1 ENHRY, CDR2 SYGVKD. CDR3 in DNA: TGTGCCATCAGTGAGAAGGGGTTAGGGCCCCTCCACTTT. The encoded protein is CAISEKGLGPLHF.

This chain uses TRBV5-5 with TRBJ1-6, with TRBD1 identical over 7 bases. The germline V gene has CDR1 SGHKS and CDR2 YYEKEE (reference sequence). This CDR3 has 15 amino acids. V lost 4 bases to trimming and J lost 10 bases; unmatched junction nucleotides: 11. As DNA, the CDR3 is TGTGCCAGCAGCACTGGACAGGCGTTGAGGTCACCCCTCCACTTT. Translated: CASSTGQALRSPLHF.

This sequence joins TRBV9 and TRBJ2-2, with 7 bases matching TRBD2. The CDR3 sequence is 16 residues long. Germline CDR1 is SGDLS and CDR2 is YYNGEE. J gave up 1 base and V 3 bases, and 6 bases lay outside the gene matches. The CDR3 loop reads CASSAQRGVNTGELFF. The DNA of the CDR3 is TGTGCCAGCAGCGCCCAGCGGGGAGTGAACACCGGGGAGCTGTTTTTT.

The chain employs TRBV12-3 or TRBV12-4 and TRBJ2-2; D gene uncertain. The CDR3 contains 12 residues. V dropped 5 bases and J dropped 8 bases, with 9 bases sitting between them. The CDR3: CASSRDLGELFF. The CDR3 DNA sequence: TGTGCCAGCAGTCGAGACTTAGGGGAGCTGTTTTTT.

V is TRBV2 and J is TRBJ1-6; no clear D gene. The V gene's germline CDR1 is SNHLY and CDR2 FYNNEI. This CDR3 has 15 amino acids. Between the trimmed V and J ends, which lost 2 bases and 5 bases, there was a span of 10 bases. In DNA, the CDR3 is TGTGCCAGCAGTGAACAGCGGAAAAATAATTCACCCCTCCACTTT. Protein product: CASSEQRKNNSPLHF.